These T cell receptor beta chains were read from a single sample in a study of Tregs in tolerant kidney transplant recipients. Assay: immunoSEQ multiplex PCR; the TCRdb copy retains only in-frame clones and omits some. The table has about 68,000 clones, 84% seen once. The specimen was CD4+ T cells from blood. These receptor sequences come from a human donor in good health. The CDR3 runs from the conserved cysteine through the conserved F or W. D genes are given only for firm matches. Clone size is shown for a subset of rows, as once, few, many or a class of expanded clone.

size: few; J: TRBJ2-5; D: .; V: TRBV9; CDR3: CASSVHFGASQETQYF; DNA: TGTGCCAGCAGCGTTCACTTCGGGGCTTCCCAAGAGACCCAGTACTTC
size: .; J: TRBJ2-3; D: .; V: TRBV7-2; CDR3: CASSPRISTDTQYF; DNA: TGTGCCAGCAGCCCCCGGATATCCACAGATACGCAGTATTTT
size: .; J: TRBJ2-5; D: .; V: TRBV7-6; CDR3: CASSLERGETQYF; DNA: TGTGCCAGCAGCTTAGAGAGGGGAGAGACCCAGTACTTC
size: .; J: TRBJ1-1; D: .; V: TRBV20-1; CDR3: CSARVGGWTFF; DNA: TGCAGTGCTAGAGTAGGCGGGTGGACTTTCTTT
size: .; J: TRBJ2-5; D: .; V: TRBV19; CDR3: CASSMGDSKETQYF; DNA: TGTGCCAGTAGTATGGGTGACAGTAAAGAGACCCAGTACTTC
size: .; J: TRBJ2-1; D: .; V: TRBV7-9; CDR3: CASSLGVDNEQFF; DNA: TGTGCCAGCAGCTTAGGAGTGGACAATGAGCAGTTCTTC
size: .; J: TRBJ1-5; D: .; V: TRBV6-6; CDR3: CASSQRMSNQPQHF; DNA: TGTGCCAGCAGTCAAAGGATGAGCAATCAGCCCCAGCATTTT
size: .; J: TRBJ2-1; D: .; V: TRBV4-2; CDR3: CASSQDRNPYNEQFF; DNA: TGTGCCAGCAGCCAAGATCGAAACCCATACAATGAGCAGTTCTTC
size: .; J: TRBJ2-5; D: TRBD1; V: TRBV6-1; CDR3: CASNRGQNEETQYF; DNA: TGTGCCAGCAACCGGGGACAGAACGAAGAGACCCAGTACTTC
size: .; J: TRBJ2-7; D: TRBD2; V: TRBV6-1; CDR3: CASSTAGGEYEQYF; DNA: TGTGCCAGCAGCACCGCGGGGGGGGAATACGAGCAGTACTTC
size: once; J: TRBJ2-2; D: .; V: TRBV25-1; CDR3: CASRGGPTGELFF; DNA: TGTGCCAGCAGAGGCGGGCCCACCGGGGAGCTGTTTTTT
size: .; J: TRBJ2-7; D: .; V: TRBV5-1; CDR3: CASSAVQGSGEQYF; DNA: TGCGCCAGCAGCGCGGTACAGGGTTCGGGGGAGCAGTACTTC
size: .; J: TRBJ2-4; D: TRBD2; V: TRBV9; CDR3: CASSVDSGGAVQYF; DNA: TGTGCCAGCAGCGTTGACAGCGGGGGTGCAGTTCAGTACTTC
size: .; J: TRBJ1-1; D: .; V: TRBV5-1; CDR3: CASSLVGGSTEAFF; DNA: TGCGCCAGCAGCTTGGTTGGAGGGAGCACTGAAGCTTTCTTT
size: .; J: TRBJ2-1; D: TRBD2; V: TRBV7-2; CDR3: CASSWTSGSSYNEQFF; DNA: TGTGCCAGCAGCTGGACTAGCGGGAGCAGCTACAATGAGCAGTTCTTC
size: once; J: TRBJ1-6; D: TRBD1; V: TRBV15; CDR3: CATSRRQGYSPLHF; DNA: TGTGCCACCAGCAGAAGACAGGGGTATTCACCCCTCCACTTT
size: .; J: TRBJ2-7; D: .; V: TRBV28; CDR3: CASGISGSYEQYF; DNA: TGTGCCAGCGGAATTAGCGGCTCCTACGAGCAGTACTTC
size: .; J: TRBJ2-1; D: TRBD2; V: TRBV7-2; CDR3: CASSFASGRALTYNEQFF; DNA: TGTGCCAGCAGCTTCGCTAGCGGGAGGGCCTTAACCTACAATGAGCAGTTCTTC
size: many; J: TRBJ2-7; D: TRBD1; V: TRBV15; CDR3: CATSSGQGKQYF; DNA: TGTGCCACCAGCAGCGGACAGGGTAAGCAGTACTTC
size: .; J: TRBJ2-7; D: TRBD1; V: TRBV5-6; CDR3: CASSLPGQPYEQYF; DNA: TGTGCCAGCAGCCTACCGGGACAGCCCTACGAGCAGTACTTC
size: .; J: TRBJ1-6; D: .; V: TRBV4-1; CDR3: CASSQVGRGRYNSPLHF; DNA: TGCGCCAGCAGCCAAGTGGGCCGGGGTCGCTATAATTCACCCCTCCACTTT
size: many; J: TRBJ1-1; D: .; V: TRBV7-6; CDR3: CASSQGQGRAFF; DNA: TGTGCCAGCAGCCAAGGCCAAGGGCGAGCTTTCTTT
size: .; J: TRBJ1-3; D: .; V: TRBV18; CDR3: CASSPGTLGGNTIYF; DNA: TGTGCCAGCTCACCAGGGACCCTTGGGGGAAACACCATATATTTT
size: many; J: TRBJ1-1; D: .; V: TRBV7-2; CDR3: CAVGQAISSTEAFF; DNA: TGTGCTGTTGGGCAGGCAATTAGTAGCACTGAAGCTTTCTTT
size: .; J: TRBJ2-3; D: .; V: TRBV7-2; CDR3: CASSLTLVRTDTQYF; DNA: TGTGCCAGCAGCTTAACACTAGTTCGCACAGATACGCAGTATTTT
size: .; J: TRBJ2-7; D: TRBD2; V: TRBV18; CDR3: CASSPWGLSAIYEQYF; DNA: TGTGCCAGCTCACCATGGGGACTATCCGCAATCTACGAGCAGTACTTC
size: once; J: TRBJ1-1; D: TRBD1; V: TRBV11-3; CDR3: CASHRGGRNTEAFF; DNA: TGTGCCAGCCACAGGGGGGGTCGGAACACTGAAGCTTTCTTT
size: .; J: TRBJ1-1; D: .; V: TRBV7-2; CDR3: CASSVEGQGLTEAFF; DNA: TGTGCCAGCAGCGTCGAGGGCCAGGGATTGACTGAAGCTTTCTTT
size: .; J: TRBJ2-5; D: .; V: TRBV2; CDR3: CASSEEKTQYF; DNA: TGTGCCAGCAGTGAAGAAAAGACCCAGTACTTC
size: .; J: TRBJ2-7; D: TRBD2; V: TRBV5-1; CDR3: CACVAGVSGEQYF; DNA: TGCGCCTGTGTAGCGGGAGTATCGGGCGAGCAGTACTTC
size: .; J: TRBJ2-5; D: .; V: TRBV6-6; CDR3: CASTTFGQKETQYF; DNA: TGTGCCAGCACCACGTTCGGACAGAAGGAGACCCAGTACTTC
size: .; J: TRBJ1-2; D: .; V: TRBV18; CDR3: CASSIGPQGPIANSYGYTF; DNA: TGTGCCAGCTCAATTGGGCCTCAAGGCCCAATAGCGAACAGCTATGGCTACACCTTC
size: .; J: TRBJ2-5; D: .; V: TRBV11-3; CDR3: CASSPDSQETQYF; DNA: TGTGCCAGCAGCCCCGACAGCCAAGAGACCCAGTACTTC
size: .; J: TRBJ2-7; D: TRBD1; V: TRBV27; CDR3: CASSLPPTGHEQYF; DNA: TGTGCCAGCAGTTTACCCCCGACAGGGCACGAGCAGTACTTC
size: once; J: TRBJ2-5; D: TRBD1; V: TRBV29-1; CDR3: CSAEGQGVGETQYF; DNA: TGCAGCGCCGAGGGACAGGGGGTTGGAGAGACCCAGTACTTC
size: .; J: TRBJ1-2; D: TRBD1; V: TRBV27; CDR3: CASSYRDRGLRRKYGYTF; DNA: TGTGCCAGCAGTTACCGGGACAGGGGGCTTAGGAGGAAGTATGGCTACACCTTC
size: .; J: TRBJ1-2; D: .; V: TRBV5-4; CDR3: CASSLVGPSVGYTF; DNA: TGTGCCAGCAGCTTGGTGGGGCCTTCGGTCGGCTACACCTTC
size: once; J: TRBJ2-3; D: .; V: TRBV7-9; CDR3: CASSPPTSQYF; DNA: TGTGCCAGCAGCCCCCCCACGTCGCAGTATTTT
size: .; J: TRBJ1-4; D: .; V: TRBV5-1; CDR3: CASSLAEHGAGNEKLFF; DNA: TGCGCCAGCAGCTTGGCCGAGCACGGGGCCGGTAATGAAAAACTGTTTTTT
size: .; J: TRBJ2-1; D: .; V: TRBV7-9; CDR3: CASSLGVMVF; DNA: TGTGCCAGCAGCTTAGGGGTAATGGTCTTC